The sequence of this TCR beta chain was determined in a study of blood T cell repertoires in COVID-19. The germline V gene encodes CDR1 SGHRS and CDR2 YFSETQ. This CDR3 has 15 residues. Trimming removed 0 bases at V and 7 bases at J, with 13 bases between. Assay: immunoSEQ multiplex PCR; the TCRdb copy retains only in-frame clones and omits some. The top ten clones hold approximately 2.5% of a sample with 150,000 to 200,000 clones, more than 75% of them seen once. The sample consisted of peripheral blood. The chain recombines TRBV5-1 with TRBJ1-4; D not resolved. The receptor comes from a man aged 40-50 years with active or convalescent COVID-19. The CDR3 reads CASSLAGGSGEKLFF. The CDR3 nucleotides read TGCGCCAGCAGCTTGGCCGGAGGGAGCGGTGAAAAACTGTTTTTT.